This record looks at one T cell receptor beta chain sequence and its context. The antigen is unknown. Every isolated RNA sample was fully reverse transcribed, so sequencing captured expressed TCRB transcripts. Some clones are missing from TCRdb's copy, which holds only in-frame ones; the method was immunoSEQ multiplex PCR. The profile shows about 140,000 clones, 9% to 10% of them singletons. This record belongs to a study of beta chain features in type 1 diabetes. Germline loops: CDR1 MNHNS, CDR2 SASEGT. The CDR3 is 14 amino acids. V lost 6 bases and J lost 6; bases outside the gene matches: 11. Via the markers CD45RO/CCR7/CD25/CD127/CD95/CD27, stem cell-like memory, regulatory, central memory and naive CD4+ cells were sorted. Study-wide results and caveats: Lower insertion and higher deletion counts appeared at VDJ junctions in type 1 diabetes patients.

Specimen: central memory CD4+ T cells from blood. This TCR was sampled from a woman in her 40s in good health. The chain carries TRBV6-1 and TRBJ2-7; 7 bases agree with TRBD1. The CDR3 nucleotides read TGTGCCAGCAGAGTCCGGGACAGTGAAGGCGAGCAGTACTTC. Translated, it gives CASRVRDSEGEQYF.